The T cell receptor beta chain under discussion was sequenced for a study of cytomegalovirus exposure and HLA in healthy donors. As for the study in general: Unique TCR beta sequences numbering about 100 million came from about 179 million T cells in an earlier analysis.

The PCR made use of 60 Vbeta and 13 Jbeta primers. Sequencing was performed with immunoSEQ multiplex PCR; in TCRdb, only in-frame clones are kept and a portion is missing. The repertoire consists of around 90,000 clones, with around nine tenths occurring once and the leading ten covering around a tenth. The sample holds one count of this clone. Its antigen is currently unknown. Study outcomes and limitations: Per a prior analysis, the majority of TCR beta V segments were productive roughly 87% or roughly 30% of the time. The study put roughly 160 TCR beta chains on its list as cytomegalovirus-associated.

Trimming shortened V by 0 bases and J by 0 bases, and 3 bases separated the two germline ends. This CDR3 has 15 amino acids. Germline lookup yields CDR1 MNHNY and CDR2 SVGAGI (reference sequence). V is TRBV6-6 and J is TRBJ2-6; D gene ambiguous. This TCR was recovered from a man aged 25-45 years in good health and CMV-seropositive. What was sequenced was PBMCs. CDR3 residues: CASSYSSSGANVLTF. In nucleotides, the CDR3 is TGTGCCAGCAGTTACTCGAGCTCTGGGGCCAACGTCCTGACTTTC.